Below, 17 T cell receptor beta chains from the same sample are listed, as sequenced in a study of blood T cells in healthy people across ages. With a J-beta primer mix and a sample-barcoded 5' primer, a second PCR ran 7 to 11 cycles. TCRdb re-called the 5' RACE reads through MiXCR, storing one row per CDR3 protein. Of hundreds of thousands of distinct CDR3 sequences in the sample, roughly 41% were seen once. The source material was blood. The receptors originated from a woman aged 60 to 75 in good health.

J is TRBJ2-5 and V is TRBV29-1; 7 bases fit TRBD1. The J call may be wrong; the DNA end is better matched by TRBJ2-7. The CDR3 runs to 12 residues. Germline CDR1 and CDR2: SQVTM and ANQGSEA. The chain's CDR3 is CSFLGDSYEQYF. The DNA for the CDR3 is TGCAGCTTTCTGGGGGACAGCTACGAGCAGTACTTC.

This chain links TRBV11-2 with TRBJ2-5; tentatively, D is TRBD1 (6 bases). The CDR3 loop spans 17 amino acids. Trimming took off 5 bases at V and 5 bases at J, with 24 bases between the two ends. Germline CDR1 reads SGHAT; CDR2 reads FQNNGV. CDR3 nucleotide sequence: TGTGCCAGCAGCATTAGTTGGGCCCGGACAGCGGTGGAGACCCAGTACTTC. Amino acids: CASSISWARTAVETQYF.

This clonotype occurred a few times. The chain combines TRBV7-9 with TRBJ2-3; D unclear. Trimming left V 7 bases short and J 0 bases short, with 11 bases between. This CDR3 is 14 amino acids long. Germline values: CDR1 SEHNR, CDR2 FQNEAQ (reference sequence). The CDR3 DNA sequence: TGTGCCAGCAAAGGTGTCAGAAGCACAGATACGCAGTATTTT. Its translation: CASKGVRSTDTQYF.

The chain has TRBV13 and TRBJ2-5; tentative D call: TRBD2 (5 bases). The CDR3 loop spans 15 amino acids. From germline, CDR1 is PRHDT and CDR2 FYEKMQ (reference sequence). Between the trimmed V and J ends, which lost 1 base and 4 bases, there was a span of 13 bases. CDR3 sequence: CASSLVPGIGETQYF. DNA for the CDR3: TGTGCCAGCAGCTTAGTCCCGGGGATAGGAGAGACCCAGTACTTC.

This clonotype came up a few times. V and J are TRBV5-1 and TRBJ2-5, with TRBD2 matching 9 bases. CDR1 and CDR2 from the germline V gene are SGHRS and YFSETQ. The V gene end was trimmed by 2 bases and the J gene end by 5 bases; junction bases not matched to a gene: 4. The CDR3 spans 14 residues. CDR3 amino acids: CASSLGLATETQYF. The CDR3 DNA reads TGCGCCAGCAGCTTAGGACTAGCGACCGAGACCCAGTACTTC.

The V gene is TRBV6-7, the J gene TRBJ1-6; D is ambiguous. TRBV6-7 is labeled an ORF, and its function is uncertain. Trimming left V 9 bases short and J 9 bases short, with 18 bases between. CDR3 size: 14 residues. CDR3 DNA sequence: TGTGCCAGGACTTTCCAGCGGGTTCGTTCACCCCTCCACTTT. Its translation: CARTFQRVRSPLHF.

This chain links TRBV11-2 with TRBJ2-7; D possibly corresponds to TRBD2 (6 bases). Germline CDR1 is SGHAT and CDR2 is FQNNGV. CDR3 length: 16 residues. The germline V and J ends were trimmed by 1 base and 1 base, with 14 bases remaining between them. In DNA form, the CDR3 reads TGTGCCAGCAGCTTAGTTGGGGGGACGGAATCCTACGAGCAGTACTTC. Amino acid sequence: CASSLVGGTESYEQYF. Looking up the rest from reference TRBV11-2 and TRBJ2-7 gives the full variable domain: EAGVAQSPRYKIIEKRQSVAFWCNPISGHATLYWYQQILGQGPKLLIQFQNNGVVDDSQLPKDRFSAERLKGVDSTLKIQPAKLEDSAVYLCASSLVGGTESYEQYFGPGTRLTVT.

This clonotype was detected many times. Germline is not matched at one junction end, which may reflect a read error. This CDR3 reads CASSFSPDTQYF. CDR3 coding DNA: TGTGCCAGCAGCTTTAGCCCGGATACGCAGTATTTT. V is TRBV5-1 and J is TRBJ2-3; D not certain. The V gene's germline CDR1 is SGHRS and CDR2 YFSETQ. The CDR3 extends over 12 amino acids.

This clonotype was counted at least ten times. This sequence joins TRBV6-1 and TRBJ1-1; D not resolved. The CDR3 spans 14 residues. Germline V gene lookup returns CDR1 MNHNS and CDR2 SASEGT. The V end lost 2 bases, the J end lost 0 bases, and 7 bases lay between the germline ends. The CDR3 loop is CASSEQTLNTEAFF. In nucleotides, the CDR3 is TGTGCCAGCAGTGAACAAACCCTGAACACTGAAGCTTTCTTT.

A few counts support this clonotype. The chain combines TRBV7-2 with TRBJ2-3; a weak D match, TRBD2 (6 bases). Trimming took 0 bases from V and 2 from J, leaving 12 bases between them. CDR1 SGHTA and CDR2 FQGNSA come from the germline V gene. The CDR3 is made up of 16 amino acids. The CDR3 protein is CASSLAPGASTDTQYF. CDR3 nucleotide sequence: TGTGCCAGCAGCTTAGCCCCGGGAGCGTCCACAGATACGCAGTATTTT.

The chain links TRBV20-1 to TRBJ2-1; 7 bases agree with TRBD2. Per the germline V gene, CDR1 is DFQATT and CDR2 is SNEGSKA (reference sequence). The CDR3 has 14 residues. The junction had 9 bases not matched to a gene; V was cut back by 5 bases and J by 5 bases. The CDR3 region has the DNA TGCAGTGCTGTTTTGTCGGGGGGAAACAATGAGCAGTTCTTC. Protein sequence: CSAVLSGGNNEQFF.

The chain has TRBV25-1 and TRBJ2-7; D perhaps matches TRBD1 (6 bases). Near its end, the DNA agrees better with TRBJ2-5, so the J call may be wrong. Germline loops: CDR1 MGHDK, CDR2 SYGVNS. The CDR3 spans 17 residues. CDR3 in DNA: TGTGCCAGCAGTGATTTTGCCGCCGGGACACCTAAAGAGACCCAGTACTTC. It codes for CASSDFAAGTPKETQYF.

The chain employs TRBV20-1 and TRBJ2-7, with 11 bases aligning to TRBD2. This CDR3 region has 16 residues. Germline trimming cut 3 bases from V and 4 bases from J; bases unmatched to any gene: 11. Per germline, CDR1 DFQATT and CDR2 SNEGSKA (reference sequence). DNA for the CDR3: TGCAGTGCTAGGATTGTAGCGGGAGGGCCCGAGTACGAGCAGTACTTC. Translation: CSARIVAGGPEYEQYF.

This clonotype was counted at least ten times. The chain recombines TRBV29-1 with TRBJ2-5; 9 bases map to TRBD2. The CDR3 runs 15 residues. The trim removed 7 bases at V and 2 bases at J, leaving 11 bases unmatched. The germline CDR1 and CDR2 sequences are SQVTM and ANQGSEA. The CDR3 reads CSATSLAGLQETQYF. The CDR3 DNA follows: TGCAGCGCCACTAGCCTAGCGGGGCTACAAGAGACCCAGTACTTC. Supplemented by reference TRBV29-1 and TRBJ2-5, the full variable domain reads SAVISQKPSRDICQRGTSLTIQCQVDSQVTMMFWYRQQPGQSLTLIATANQGSEATYESGFVIDKFPISRPNLTFSTLTVSNMSPEDSSIYLCSATSLAGLQETQYFGPGTRLLVL.

A remark on this clonotype: An end of the junction differs from the germline gene, which may be a read error. V usage is TRBV6-5 and J usage is TRBJ1-2, with TRBD1 matching over 10 bases. Germline V gene sequence: CDR1 MNHEY, CDR2 SVGAGI. The CDR3 sequence is 17 residues long. This CDR3 reads CASSYAPPGQGPYGCTF. The CDR3 nucleotides are TGTGCCAGCAGTTATGCCCCTCCGGGACAGGGGCCCTATGGCTGCACCTTC.

This clonotype was counted ten times or more. The gene calls are TRBV14 and TRBJ2-1; 7 bases align to TRBD2. The J segment lost 3 bases and the V segment lost 0 bases, leaving 5 bases of the junction unmatched. This CDR3 spans 16 amino acids. CDR1 is SGHDN and CDR2 is FVKESK in the germline V gene. In nucleotides, the CDR3 is TGTGCCAGCAGCCAAGACCTCGGGACTAACTACAATGAGCAGTTCTTC. Amino acids: CASSQDLGTNYNEQFF.

The chain carries TRBV20-1 and TRBJ2-5; D unclear. CDR3 size: 13 residues. The germline V gene encodes CDR1 DFQATT and CDR2 SNEGSKA (reference sequence). Trimming cost V 2 bases and J 1 base, with 8 bases left between them. CDR3 sequence: CSARRGTQETQYF. CDR3 nucleotides: TGCAGTGCTAGACGAGGAACCCAAGAGACCCAGTACTTC.